This T cell receptor (beta chain) came from a study of cytomegalovirus exposure and HLA in healthy donors. PCR was performed using 60 Vbeta and 13 Jbeta primers. Method: immunoSEQ multiplex PCR; TCRdb's copy keeps in-frame clones and lacks some. In the table there are roughly 180,000 clones, 70% to 85% of which are singletons. Regarding this clone: The antigen is unknown.

Study-level results: In most subjects, TCR beta sequences reportedly gave accurate predictions of HLA-A and HLA-B alleles.

Germline V gene data show CDR1 as SGHTA and CDR2 as FQGNSA. The CDR3 is 12 residues long. The V end lost 5 bases, the J end lost 2 bases, and 7 bases lay between the germline ends. V is TRBV7-2 and J is TRBJ2-7, with D uncertain. Input material: PBMCs. This clonotype was sampled from a woman aged 25-40 years in good health and CMV-seropositive. The CDR3 nucleotides read TGTGCCAGCAGCCCTGACACCTACGAGCAGTACTTC. Translated, it gives CASSPDTYEQYF.